This T cell receptor (beta chain) was sequenced during a study of OX40 agonist ivuxolimab in advanced cancers. Study context: In this cohort, patients received ivuxolimab, an agonistic anti-OX40 (CD134) antibody. Previous treatment with anti-PD-1, anti-PD-L1 or anti-CTLA-4 therapy was allowed; roughly 40% had received some. General study results and limits: Among patients with partial responses at 0.1-3.0 mg/kg, clonal expansion was among the lowest.

Germline V CDR1 and CDR2: LGHNT, FRNRAP. The V gene lost 4 bases and the J gene lost 8 bases, with 8 bases spanning the gap. The CDR3 contains 11 residues. Generated by immunoSEQ multiplex PCR, the TCRdb table keeps only in-frame clones and is missing some. Of approximately 46,000 clones listed, about 87% are singletons. This clone has just a few counts. As yet, its antigen is unknown. Exclusion of a patient followed from autoimmune disease history or systemic immunosuppression. The sequence was collected from an adult with an advanced solid tumor such as melanoma, head and neck, liver or kidney cancer. This chain links TRBV12-5 with TRBJ1-2; no clear D. The sequencing here drew on CD4+ or CD8+ T cells sorted from blood, taken in a trial of the OX40 agonist ivuxolimab. CDR3 sequence: CASGSIAGYTF. CDR3 in DNA: TGTGCTAGTGGTTCGATAGCGGGCTACACCTTC.